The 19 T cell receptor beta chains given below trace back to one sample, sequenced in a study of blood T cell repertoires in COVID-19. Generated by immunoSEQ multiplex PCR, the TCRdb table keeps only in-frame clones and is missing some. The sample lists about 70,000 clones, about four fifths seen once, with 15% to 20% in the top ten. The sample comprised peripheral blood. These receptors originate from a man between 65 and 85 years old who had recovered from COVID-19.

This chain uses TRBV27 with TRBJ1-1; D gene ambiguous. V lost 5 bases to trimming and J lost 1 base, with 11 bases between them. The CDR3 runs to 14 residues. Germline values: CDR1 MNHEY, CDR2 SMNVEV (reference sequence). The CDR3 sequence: CASSTGGRNTEAFF. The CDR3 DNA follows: TGTGCCAGCAGTACTGGAGGTCGGAACACTGAAGCTTTCTTT.

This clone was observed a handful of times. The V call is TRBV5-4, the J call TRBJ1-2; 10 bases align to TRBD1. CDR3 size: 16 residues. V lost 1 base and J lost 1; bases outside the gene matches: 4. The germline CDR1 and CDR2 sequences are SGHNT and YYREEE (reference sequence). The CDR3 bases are TGTGCCAGCAGCTTGCCCGACAGGGGGCTTAACTATGGCTACACCTTC. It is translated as CASSLPDRGLNYGYTF. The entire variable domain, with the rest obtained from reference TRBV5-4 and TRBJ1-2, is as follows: ETGVTQSPTHLIKTRGQQVTLRCSSQSGHNTVSWYQQALGQGPQFIFQYYREEENGRGNFPPRFSGLQFPNYSSELNVNALELDDSALYLCASSLPDRGLNYGYTFGSGTRLTVV.

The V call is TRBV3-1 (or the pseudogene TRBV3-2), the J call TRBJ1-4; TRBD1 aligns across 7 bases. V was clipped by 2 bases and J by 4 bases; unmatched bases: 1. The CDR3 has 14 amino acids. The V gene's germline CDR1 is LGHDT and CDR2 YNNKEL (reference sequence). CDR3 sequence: CASSQQGDNEKLFF. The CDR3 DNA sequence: TGTGCCAGCAGCCAACAGGGGGATAATGAAAAACTGTTTTTT.

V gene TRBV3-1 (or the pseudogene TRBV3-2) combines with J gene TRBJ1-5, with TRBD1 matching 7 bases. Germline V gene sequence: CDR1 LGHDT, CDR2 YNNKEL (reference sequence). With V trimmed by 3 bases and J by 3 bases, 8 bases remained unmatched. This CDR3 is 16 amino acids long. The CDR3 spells CASSQGLQGSNQPQHF. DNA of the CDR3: TGTGCCAGCAGCCAGGGTTTACAGGGGTCCAATCAGCCCCAGCATTTT.

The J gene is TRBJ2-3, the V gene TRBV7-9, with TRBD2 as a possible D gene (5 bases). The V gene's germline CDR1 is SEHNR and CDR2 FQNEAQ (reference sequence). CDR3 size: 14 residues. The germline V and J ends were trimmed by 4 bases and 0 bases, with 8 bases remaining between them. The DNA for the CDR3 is TGTGCCAGCAGCTCCAGCGGTAGCACAGATACGCAGTATTTT. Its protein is CASSSSGSTDTQYF.

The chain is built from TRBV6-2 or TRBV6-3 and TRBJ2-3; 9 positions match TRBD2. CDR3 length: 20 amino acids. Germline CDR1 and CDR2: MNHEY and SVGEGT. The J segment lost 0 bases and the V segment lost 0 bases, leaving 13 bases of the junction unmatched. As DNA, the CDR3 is TGTGCCAGCAGTTACTCGACTAGCGGAACCTACATTACTAGCACAGATACGCAGTATTTT. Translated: CASSYSTSGTYITSTDTQYF.

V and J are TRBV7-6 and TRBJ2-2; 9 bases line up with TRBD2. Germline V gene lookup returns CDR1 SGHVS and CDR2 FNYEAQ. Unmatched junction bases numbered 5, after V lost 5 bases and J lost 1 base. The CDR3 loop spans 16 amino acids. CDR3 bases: TGTGCCAGCAGCCTAGGACTAGCGAGGAACACCGGGGAGCTGTTTTTT. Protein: CASSLGLARNTGELFF.

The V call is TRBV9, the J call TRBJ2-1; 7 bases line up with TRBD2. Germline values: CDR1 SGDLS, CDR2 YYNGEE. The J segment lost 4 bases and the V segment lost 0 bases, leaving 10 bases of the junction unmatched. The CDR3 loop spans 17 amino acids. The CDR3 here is CASSVASSGLTYNEQFF. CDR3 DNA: TGTGCCAGCAGCGTAGCTTCTAGCGGCCTTACTTACAATGAGCAGTTCTTC.

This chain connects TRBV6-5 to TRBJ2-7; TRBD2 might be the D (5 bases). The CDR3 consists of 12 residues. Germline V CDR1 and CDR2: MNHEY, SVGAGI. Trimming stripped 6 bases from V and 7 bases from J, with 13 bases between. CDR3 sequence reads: CASRANGVEQYF. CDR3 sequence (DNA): TGTGCCAGCAGGGCCAACGGGGTGGAGCAGTACTTC.

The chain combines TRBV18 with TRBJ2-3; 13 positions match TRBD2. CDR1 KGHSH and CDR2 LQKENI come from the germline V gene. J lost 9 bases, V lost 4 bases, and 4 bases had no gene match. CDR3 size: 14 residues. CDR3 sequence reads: CASSRTSGSWTQYF. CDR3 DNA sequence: TGTGCCAGCTCACGGACTAGCGGGAGTTGGACGCAGTATTTT. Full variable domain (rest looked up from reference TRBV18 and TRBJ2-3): NAGVMQNPRHLVRRRGQEARLRCSPMKGHSHVYWYRQLPEEGLKFMVYLQKENIIDESGMPKERFSAEFPKEGPSILRIQQVVRGDSAAYFCASSRTSGSWTQYFGPGTRLTVL.

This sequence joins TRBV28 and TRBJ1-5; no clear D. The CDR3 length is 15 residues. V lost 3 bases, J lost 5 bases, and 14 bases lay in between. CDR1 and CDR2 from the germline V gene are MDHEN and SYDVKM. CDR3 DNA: TGTGCCAGCAGTTTGCCCAGGACCGGGGATCAGCCCCAGCATTTT. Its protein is CASSLPRTGDQPQHF.

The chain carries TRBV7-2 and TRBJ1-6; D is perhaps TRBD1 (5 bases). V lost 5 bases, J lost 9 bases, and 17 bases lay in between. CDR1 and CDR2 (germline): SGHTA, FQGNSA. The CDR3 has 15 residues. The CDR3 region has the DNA TGTGCCAGCAGCCCGGAACCAGGGTCGGGTTCACCCCTCCACTTT. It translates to CASSPEPGSGSPLHF.

CDR3 bases: TGTGCCATCAGTGAGGACGACAGGGATGTCGGCTACACCTTC. Its protein is CAISEDDRDVGYTF. V and J are TRBV10-3 and TRBJ1-2, with 7 bases matching TRBD1. Germline V CDR1 and CDR2: ENHRY, SYGVKD. The CDR3 runs 14 residues. With 2 bases clipped from V and 8 bases from J, the junction kept 8 bases outside the gene matches.

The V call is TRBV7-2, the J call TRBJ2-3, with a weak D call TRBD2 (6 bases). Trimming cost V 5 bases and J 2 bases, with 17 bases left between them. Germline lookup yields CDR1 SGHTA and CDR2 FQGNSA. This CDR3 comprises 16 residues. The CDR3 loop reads CASSPTGLAHTDTQYF. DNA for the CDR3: TGTGCCAGCAGCCCCACCGGGCTAGCGCACACAGATACGCAGTATTTT.

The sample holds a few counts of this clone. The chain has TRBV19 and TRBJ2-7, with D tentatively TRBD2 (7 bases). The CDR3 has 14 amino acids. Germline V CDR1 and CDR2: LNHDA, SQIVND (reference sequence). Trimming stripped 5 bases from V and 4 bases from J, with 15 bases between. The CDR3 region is CASSRPGGRYEQYF. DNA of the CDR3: TGTGCCAGTAGTCGTCCGGGGGGCAGGTACGAGCAGTACTTC. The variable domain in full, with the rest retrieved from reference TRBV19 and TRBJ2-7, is DGGITQSPKYLFRKEGQNVTLSCEQNLNHDAMYWYRQDPGQGLRLIYYSQIVNDFQKGDIAEGYSVSREKKESFPLTVTSAQKNPTAFYLCASSRPGGRYEQYFGPGTRLTVT.

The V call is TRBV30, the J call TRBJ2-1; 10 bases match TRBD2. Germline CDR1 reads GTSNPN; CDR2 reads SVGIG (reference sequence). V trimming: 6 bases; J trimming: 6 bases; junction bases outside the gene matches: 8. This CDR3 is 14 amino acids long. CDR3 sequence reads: CACPLAGTFNEQFF. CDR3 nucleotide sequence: TGTGCCTGCCCACTAGCGGGAACGTTCAATGAGCAGTTCTTC.

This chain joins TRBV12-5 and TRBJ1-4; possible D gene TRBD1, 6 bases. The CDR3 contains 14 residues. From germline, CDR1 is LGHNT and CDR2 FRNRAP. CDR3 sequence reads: CEPGHLLDWEKLFF. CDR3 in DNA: TGTGAGCCGGGACACCTTCTGGACTGGGAAAAACTGTTTTTT. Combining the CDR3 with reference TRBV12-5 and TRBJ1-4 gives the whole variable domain DARVTQTPRHKVTEMGQEVTMRCQPILGHNTVFWYRQTMMQGLELLAYFRNRAPLDDSGMPKDRFSAEMPDATLATLKIQPSEPRDSAVYFCEPGHLLDWEKLFFGSGTQLSVL.

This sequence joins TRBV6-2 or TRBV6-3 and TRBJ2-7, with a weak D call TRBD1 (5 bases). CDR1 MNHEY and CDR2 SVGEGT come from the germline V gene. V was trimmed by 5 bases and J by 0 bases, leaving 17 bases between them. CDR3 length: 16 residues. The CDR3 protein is CASSDPGRASSYEQYF. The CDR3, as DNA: TGTGCCAGCAGTGACCCCGGCAGGGCCAGCTCCTACGAGCAGTACTTC.

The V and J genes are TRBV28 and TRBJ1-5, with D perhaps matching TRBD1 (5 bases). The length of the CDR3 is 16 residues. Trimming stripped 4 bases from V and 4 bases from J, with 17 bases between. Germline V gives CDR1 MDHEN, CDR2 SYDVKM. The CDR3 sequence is CASSSTGTPLNQPQHF. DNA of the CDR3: TGTGCCAGCAGTTCAACCGGGACTCCGCTAAATCAGCCCCAGCATTTT.